The rows below give T cell receptor beta chains drawn from one sample of a study of identical twins. TCRdb called the 5' RACE reads again in MiXCR, with one record for every CDR3 protein. The top ten hold 8.5% to 10% of the sample, which has a few hundred thousand distinct CDR3 sequences, approximately 8.7% seen once. The sequenced sample was naive T cells sorted from blood. The receptor set was obtained from a woman aged 45-65 years in good health. The CDR3 runs from the conserved cysteine through the conserved F or W. Clone size, where shown, is once, few, many, or a class for clones that have expanded.

j_gene	abundance	v_gene	CDR3aa
TRBJ2-1	many	TRBV12-3/TRBV12-4	CAIKTSGLSEQFF
TRBJ2-5	.	TRBV4-2	CASSQVGRGRLAGRGETQYF
TRBJ1-6	many	TRBV12-3/TRBV12-4	CASSSSTGIPLHF
TRBJ2-1	.	TRBV9	CASSVSGGPYNEQFF
TRBJ2-2	.	TRBV5-1	CASRTALGELFF
TRBJ2-1	many	TRBV4-1	CASSQDWGRNEQFF
TRBJ2-3	many	TRBV7-9	CASSSLQDTQYF
TRBJ2-7	few	TRBV5-1	CASGTSANPSAEQYF
TRBJ2-3	few	TRBV20-1	CSARLSLAGGPGDTQYF
TRBJ2-5	many	TRBV5-5	CASSFGLQETQYF
TRBJ2-5	few	TRBV24-1	CAVRDLQETQYF
TRBJ2-5	.	TRBV27	CASKAGGAWRETQYF
TRBJ1-4	few	TRBV11-2	CASSSLRARGHEKLFF
TRBJ1-2	.	TRBV6-4	CASSGTGGGYTF
TRBJ2-2	many	TRBV12-3/TRBV12-4	CASSLRGLWAGELFF
TRBJ2-2	few	TRBV6-1	CASSRREGANTGELFF
TRBJ2-5	many	TRBV11-3	CASSFLKAETQYF
TRBJ1-1	few	TRBV27	CASSLEGLTEAFF
TRBJ1-2	medium-sized	TRBV27	CASSLSIGGVGYTF
TRBJ1-2	few	TRBV7-8	CASSFLRREGYTF
TRBJ1-5	many	TRBV13	CASSWGGQPQHF
TRBJ2-7	many	TRBV12-3/TRBV12-4	CASRLGTGTYEQYF
TRBJ2-5	many	TRBV20-1	CSVRGTQETQYF
TRBJ2-1	.	TRBV20-1	CSASAFSGGYNEQFF
TRBJ2-1	.	TRBV5-1	CASSLVGGRALGNEQFF
TRBJ2-3	.	TRBV6-6	CASSYREGDTQYF
TRBJ1-3	many	TRBV5-1	CASSLDVSSGNTIYF